This entry concerns a single T cell receptor beta chain. Its antigen is not identified. Healthy Caucasian individuals from Russia aged about 6 to 100 were enrolled as donors. Each of the donors had 9 to 10 milliliters of peripheral blood drawn into EDTA-treated Vacutainer tubes. The second PCR ran roughly 7 to 11 cycles with a sample-barcoded 5' primer and J-beta primers. Tags on each cDNA molecule came from a template-switch adaptor with 12 random nucleotides. Via MiXCR, TCRdb re-called the 5' RACE reads, giving one row per CDR3 protein. The data contain roughly 800,000 distinct CDR3 sequences, approximately 35% of them singletons. This sample stems from a study of blood T cells in healthy people across ages. Study-wide findings and caveats: Roughly linear age-related decline in beta diversity appeared, significant by age 40.

Per the germline V gene, CDR1 is MGHRA and CDR2 is YSYEKL. The V and J ends lost 3 bases and 7 bases respectively, with 18 bases between them. The CDR3 is made up of 15 amino acids. The chain joins TRBV4-1 to TRBJ1-2; D possibly corresponds to TRBD1 (5 bases). This clonotype was obtained from a man in his late teens or twenties in good health. The sequencing input was blood. CDR3 nucleotide sequence: TGCGCCAGCAGCCAGGCCCGACAGACTCTCGGTGGCTACACCTTC. It yields the protein CASSQARQTLGGYTF.